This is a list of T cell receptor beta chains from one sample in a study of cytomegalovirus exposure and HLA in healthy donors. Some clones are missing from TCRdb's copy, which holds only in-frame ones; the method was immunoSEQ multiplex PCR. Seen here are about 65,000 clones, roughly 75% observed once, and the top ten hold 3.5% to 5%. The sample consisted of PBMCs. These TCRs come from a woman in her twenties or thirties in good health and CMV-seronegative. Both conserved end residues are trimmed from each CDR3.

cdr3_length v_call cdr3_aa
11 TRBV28 ASTTGTHYGYT
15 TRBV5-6 ASSPDGLAGGPGELF
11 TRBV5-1 ASSWGTSGEQY
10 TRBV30 AWSSSVETQY
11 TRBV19 ASMDWGADTQY
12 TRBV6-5 ASSYGDRGGEAF
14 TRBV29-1 SARSRAGALPGELF
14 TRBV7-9 ASSSGTGLFEETQY
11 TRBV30 ASSTSGRPEQY
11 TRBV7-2 ASSPWGAYEQY
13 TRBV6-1 ASSPQGALNTEAF
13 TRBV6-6 ASSYLRLRDQPQH
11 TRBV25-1 ATWDRVVKKLF
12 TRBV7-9 ASSLLGAFTEAF
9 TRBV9 ASSAHNEQF
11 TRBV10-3 AISITGDGGYT
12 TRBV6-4 ASSDTGEVDTQY
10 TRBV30 AWGTGWSPLH
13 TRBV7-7 ASSPGGLAGGEQF
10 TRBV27 ASSLVTGELF
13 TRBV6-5 ASSLTSGDTYEQY
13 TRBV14 ASSQAGTRRYEQY
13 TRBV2 ATLSKRGGRETQY
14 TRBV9 ASSVGVGTGGYEQY